Listed below are T cell receptor beta chains from one sample, sequenced in a study of cytomegalovirus exposure and HLA in healthy donors. The data were produced by immunoSEQ multiplex PCR, yet TCRdb's version contains in-frame clones alone and is incomplete. The table has fewer than 250,000 clones, 76% seen once. Sequencing used PBMCs. All receptors come from a man aged 18 to 29 in good health and CMV-seronegative. Each CDR3 is given with its conserved first and last residue. The order of the fields is D gene, clone size, J gene, V gene, CDR3 protein, CDR3 DNA. D genes are given only for firm matches. Clone size is stated in some rows and not others, as once, few, many or a class when expanded.

D: NA; size: NA; J: TRBJ1-5; V: TRBV19; CDR3: CASSRGGGGNQPQHF; DNA: TGTGCCAGTAGTAGGGGCGGGGGGGGTAATCAGCCCCAGCATTTT
D: TRBD1; size: NA; J: TRBJ2-7; V: TRBV6-5; CDR3: CASSYTRQGGYEQYF; DNA: TGTGCCAGCAGTTACACACGACAGGGTGGCTACGAGCAGTACTTC
D: NA; size: NA; J: TRBJ1-4; V: TRBV2; CDR3: CASAPRGGYEKLFF; DNA: TGTGCCAGTGCCCCCCGTGGGGGGTATGAAAAACTGTTTTTT
D: TRBD1; size: NA; J: TRBJ1-5; V: TRBV4-1; CDR3: CASSHAYRGRSQPQHF; DNA: TGCGCCAGCAGCCACGCCTACAGGGGGAGGAGTCAGCCCCAGCATTTT
D: NA; size: NA; J: TRBJ2-3; V: TRBV6-4; CDR3: CASRETITDTQYF; DNA: TGTGCCAGCAGAGAGACTATTACAGATACGCAGTATTTT
D: TRBD1; size: NA; J: TRBJ1-5; V: TRBV6-1; CDR3: CASITDRAAQPQHF; DNA: TGTGCCAGCATTACGGACAGGGCGGCTCAGCCCCAGCATTTT
D: NA; size: few; J: TRBJ2-2; V: TRBV6-1; CDR3: CASSATGGELFF; DNA: TGTGCCAGCAGCGCAACCGGCGGGGAGCTGTTTTTT
D: NA; size: NA; J: TRBJ2-7; V: TRBV11-2; CDR3: CASSPNVQQYF; DNA: TGTGCCAGCAGCCCCAATGTTCAGCAGTACTTC
D: NA; size: NA; J: TRBJ2-3; V: TRBV9; CDR3: CASSDGLVTDTQYF; DNA: TGTGCCAGCAGCGACGGACTCGTTACAGATACGCAGTATTTT
D: NA; size: few; J: TRBJ1-2; V: TRBV5-1; CDR3: CASSPGLLLRDGYTF; DNA: TGCGCCAGCAGCCCGGGACTCCTCCTAAGAGATGGCTACACCTTC
D: NA; size: NA; J: TRBJ1-2; V: TRBV12-5; CDR3: CASGLVLGRGNYGYTF; DNA: TGTGCTAGTGGTTTGGTACTCGGCAGGGGCAACTATGGCTACACCTTC
D: TRBD1; size: NA; J: TRBJ2-7; V: TRBV10-1; CDR3: CASRDRGSHEQYF; DNA: TGCGCCAGCAGAGACAGGGGATCCCACGAGCAGTACTTC
D: NA; size: once; J: TRBJ2-3; V: TRBV7-7; CDR3: CASAEGQSLADTQYF; DNA: TGTGCTAGCGCGGAGGGACAGTCGCTCGCAGATACGCAGTATTTT
D: NA; size: few; J: TRBJ2-2; V: TRBV7-9; CDR3: CASSLGLSTGELFF; DNA: TGTGCCAGCAGCTTAGGATTGAGCACCGGGGAGCTGTTTTTT
D: NA; size: NA; J: TRBJ2-5; V: TRBV6-5; CDR3: CASSYAETQYF; DNA: TGTGCCAGCAGTTACGCGGAGACCCAGTACTTC
D: NA; size: NA; J: TRBJ2-3; V: TRBV6-4; CDR3: CASSDGDTTDTQYF; DNA: TGTGCCAGCAGTGACGGGGACACCACAGATACGCAGTATTTT
D: NA; size: NA; J: TRBJ2-3; V: TRBV10-1; CDR3: CASSENQRPGVQYF; DNA: TGCGCCAGCAGTGAGAACCAGCGGCCGGGTGTGCAGTATTTT
D: TRBD2; size: NA; J: TRBJ2-1; V: TRBV27; CDR3: CATKLAGGYNEQFF; DNA: TGTGCCACGAAGCTAGCGGGAGGGTACAATGAGCAGTTCTTC
D: NA; size: NA; J: TRBJ2-3; V: TRBV28; CDR3: CASSWDERGLTSDTQYF; DNA: TGTGCCAGCAGTTGGGATGAGAGAGGGTTAACGTCGGATACGCAGTATTTT
D: NA; size: NA; J: TRBJ2-7; V: TRBV7-8; CDR3: CASSLSDLHRGGEQYF; DNA: TGTGCCAGCAGCTTAAGTGACCTTCACCGGGGAGGCGAGCAGTACTTC
D: NA; size: NA; J: TRBJ2-7; V: TRBV11-2; CDR3: CASSLPRSPNEQYF; DNA: TGTGCCAGCAGCCTTCCCCGGAGTCCCAACGAGCAGTACTTC
D: TRBD1; size: once; J: TRBJ2-7; V: TRBV4-1; CDR3: CASSLDRGYEQYF; DNA: TGCGCCAGCAGCTTGGACAGGGGCTACGAGCAGTACTTC
D: NA; size: NA; J: TRBJ1-1; V: TRBV7-9; CDR3: CASSPGGGREAFF; DNA: TGTGCCAGCAGCCCCGGGGGAGGCCGTGAAGCTTTCTTT
D: TRBD2; size: NA; J: TRBJ2-1; V: TRBV28; CDR3: CASALWASGRNEQFF; DNA: TGTGCCAGCGCCCTTTGGGCTAGCGGGAGGAATGAGCAGTTCTTC
D: TRBD2; size: NA; J: TRBJ2-3; V: TRBV7-3; CDR3: CASSLNVAGAGDTQYF; DNA: TGTGCCAGCAGCTTAAATGTAGCGGGAGCGGGAGATACGCAGTATTTT
D: NA; size: NA; J: TRBJ1-3; V: TRBV9; CDR3: CASSDAPMRQNQNSGNTIYF; DNA: TGTGCCAGCAGCGACGCACCTATGAGACAGAACCAAAACTCTGGAAACACCATATATTTT
D: NA; size: few; J: TRBJ2-7; V: TRBV5-8; CDR3: CASSLGLSLDSYEQYF; DNA: TGTGCCAGCAGCTTGGGGCTTAGCCTAGACTCCTACGAGCAGTACTTC
D: NA; size: NA; J: TRBJ2-7; V: TRBV2; CDR3: CASSVQAYEQYF; DNA: TGTGCCAGCAGTGTACAGGCCTACGAGCAGTACTTC
D: TRBD2; size: NA; J: TRBJ2-3; V: TRBV6-6; CDR3: CASSYSRGGSTDTQYF; DNA: TGTGCCAGCAGTTACTCCCGCGGGGGGTCCACAGATACGCAGTATTTT
D: TRBD2; size: once; J: TRBJ2-3; V: TRBV29-1; CDR3: CSAYLAGVADTQYF; DNA: TGCAGCGCCTACCTAGCGGGAGTGGCAGATACGCAGTATTTT
D: NA; size: NA; J: TRBJ1-2; V: TRBV19; CDR3: CASSKQGTYGYTF; DNA: TGTGCCAGTAGTAAACAGGGAACCTATGGCTACACCTTC
D: NA; size: NA; J: TRBJ2-5; V: TRBV19; CDR3: CASSIGAGNETQYF; DNA: TGTGCCAGTAGTATAGGGGCAGGGAACGAGACCCAGTACTTC
D: TRBD1; size: NA; J: TRBJ2-5; V: TRBV7-9; CDR3: CASSYGQGQETQYF; DNA: TGTGCCAGCAGCTACGGACAGGGGCAAGAGACCCAGTACTTC
D: NA; size: NA; J: TRBJ2-3; V: TRBV30; CDR3: CAWTRADTQYF; DNA: TGTGCCTGGACCCGGGCAGATACGCAGTATTTT
D: NA; size: NA; J: TRBJ2-2; V: TRBV7-9; CDR3: CASSLDLGGYTGELFF; DNA: TGTGCCAGCAGCTTAGATCTTGGGGGCTATACCGGGGAGCTGTTTTTT
D: TRBD2; size: NA; J: TRBJ2-1; V: TRBV29-1; CDR3: CSVGTSDYNEQFF; DNA: TGCAGCGTTGGGACTAGCGACTACAATGAGCAGTTCTTC
D: NA; size: NA; J: TRBJ2-7; V: TRBV29-1; CDR3: CSVGLSSRVYEQYF; DNA: TGCAGCGTTGGCTTATCTTCCCGAGTCTACGAGCAGTACTTC
D: NA; size: NA; J: TRBJ2-7; V: TRBV6-6; CDR3: CASSWTSWRASYEQYF; DNA: TGTGCCAGCAGTTGGACTTCCTGGCGCGCCTCCTACGAGCAGTACTTC
D: NA; size: NA; J: TRBJ1-1; V: TRBV28; CDR3: CASTPGGLAEAFF; DNA: TGTGCCAGCACCCCCGGGGGGCTGGCTGAAGCTTTCTTT
D: NA; size: NA; J: TRBJ1-1; V: TRBV6-5; CDR3: CASSQTGYTEAFF; DNA: TGTGCCAGCAGCCAGACCGGGTACACTGAAGCTTTCTTT
D: NA; size: NA; J: TRBJ2-2; V: TRBV7-2; CDR3: CASSLLFGELFF; DNA: TGTGCCAGCAGCTTATTATTCGGGGAGCTGTTTTTT
D: NA; size: few; J: TRBJ1-2; V: TRBV2; CDR3: CASPAGVAYYGYTF; DNA: TGTGCCAGCCCGGCGGGGGTTGCCTACTATGGCTACACCTTC
D: NA; size: few; J: TRBJ2-3; V: TRBV2; CDR3: CASTSYTDTQYF; DNA: TGTGCCAGCACCAGTTACACAGATACGCAGTATTTT
D: NA; size: NA; J: TRBJ1-1; V: TRBV12-5; CDR3: CASGLVRENTEAFF; DNA: TGTGCTAGTGGTTTGGTACGAGAGAACACTGAAGCTTTCTTT
D: NA; size: few; J: TRBJ2-3; V: TRBV6-5; CDR3: CASSYGRGGTDTQYF; DNA: TGTGCCAGCAGTTACGGCAGGGGTGGCACAGATACGCAGTATTTT
D: NA; size: NA; J: TRBJ2-5; V: TRBV5-1; CDR3: CASSLMRETQYF; DNA: TGCGCCAGCAGCTTAATGAGAGAGACCCAGTACTTC
D: NA; size: medium-sized; J: TRBJ1-1; V: TRBV2; CDR3: CASRTDRRNTEAFF; DNA: TGTGCCAGCAGAACTGACAGGAGGAACACTGAAGCTTTCTTT
D: NA; size: NA; J: TRBJ1-2; V: TRBV20-1; CDR3: CSAPGVYGYTF; DNA: TGCAGTGCTCCGGGGGTGTATGGCTACACCTTC
D: TRBD1; size: NA; J: TRBJ2-7; V: TRBV19; CDR3: CASSFGGGQGHDEQYF; DNA: TGTGCCAGTAGTTTCGGCGGGGGACAGGGGCACGACGAGCAGTACTTC
D: NA; size: NA; J: TRBJ2-1; V: TRBV6-1; CDR3: CASRAQARNEQFF; DNA: TGTGCCAGCAGGGCACAGGCGCGAAATGAGCAGTTCTTC
D: TRBD1; size: once; J: TRBJ1-2; V: TRBV28; CDR3: CASSDRVGYGYTF; DNA: TGTGCCAGCAGTGACAGGGTGGGCTATGGCTACACCTTC
D: NA; size: NA; J: TRBJ2-3; V: TRBV2; CDR3: CASLTRPDTQYF; DNA: TGTGCCAGCCTTACTAGACCAGATACGCAGTATTTT
D: NA; size: once; J: TRBJ2-7; V: TRBV5-1; CDR3: CASSLSSGSGEQYF; DNA: TGCGCCAGCAGCTTGTCCAGCGGTAGTGGGGAGCAGTACTTC
D: NA; size: NA; J: TRBJ2-7; V: TRBV4-1; CDR3: CASSQEEGTYEQYF; DNA: TGCGCCAGCAGCCAAGAGGAGGGAACCTACGAGCAGTACTTC
D: TRBD2; size: few; J: TRBJ2-7; V: TRBV4-1; CDR3: CASSQAGLAGEQYF; DNA: TGCGCCAGCAGCCAAGCCGGACTAGCGGGAGAGCAATACTTC
D: NA; size: NA; J: TRBJ2-7; V: TRBV7-2; CDR3: CASSLMAGSDEQYF; DNA: TGTGCCAGCAGCTTAATGGCAGGTTCCGACGAGCAGTACTTC
D: TRBD2; size: NA; J: TRBJ2-1; V: TRBV27; CDR3: CASSPLAGGPNEQFF; DNA: TGTGCCAGCAGTCCACTAGCGGGAGGGCCGAATGAGCAGTTCTTC
D: TRBD1; size: once; J: TRBJ2-3; V: TRBV2; CDR3: CASTGQGENTDTQYF; DNA: TGTGCCAGCACCGGACAGGGAGAAAACACAGATACGCAGTATTTT
D: NA; size: NA; J: TRBJ1-1; V: TRBV5-6; CDR3: CASSVGTGGAFF; DNA: TGTGCCAGCAGCGTGGGGACGGGAGGAGCTTTCTTT
D: TRBD2; size: NA; J: TRBJ2-2; V: TRBV27; CDR3: CASSLSGSPNTGELFF; DNA: TGTGCCAGCAGTTTAAGCGGGAGCCCTAACACCGGGGAGCTGTTTTTT